A selection of T cell receptor beta chains follows, all from one sample in a study of blood T cell repertoires in COVID-19. Produced via immunoSEQ multiplex PCR; TCRdb's table is partial and in-frame only. The data contain roughly 54,000 clones, 80% to 90% of them seen just once; the ten biggest clones take up roughly 3%. The sample comprised peripheral blood. The receptors originated from a man over 45 with acute or convalescent COVID-19. Both conserved end residues are part of each CDR3. Each record gives: clone size, D gene, J gene, V gene, CDR3 DNA, CDR3 protein. D genes are given only for firm matches. Clone size is given for some rows only: seen once, a few or many times, or a class if the clone is expanded.

NA | NA | TRBJ2-7 | TRBV5-5 | TGTGCCAGCAGAAAACCAGGGGAATCGGGCGAGCAGTACTTC | CASRKPGESGEQYF
once | NA | TRBJ1-2 | TRBV5-5 | TGTGCCAGCAGCCAAGACCCGACAAGGAACTATGGCTACACCTTC | CASSQDPTRNYGYTF
NA | TRBD1 | TRBJ2-5 | TRBV7-8 | TGTGCCAGCAGCTCTGGGACAGGGGGCGAGACCCAGTACTTC | CASSSGTGGETQYF
NA | NA | TRBJ2-1 | TRBV19 | TGTGCCAGTCACACAGGGTCAACCTACAATGAGCAGTTCTTC | CASHTGSTYNEQFF
few | NA | TRBJ2-1 | TRBV7-9 | TGTGCCAGCGGACTGCTGAATGAGCAGTTCTTC | CASGLLNEQFF
NA | NA | TRBJ2-7 | TRBV7-3 | TGTGCCAGCAGCTTAACCGGTGAGGGAAATTACTACGAGCAGTACTTC | CASSLTGEGNYYEQYF
NA | NA | TRBJ1-2 | TRBV6-5 | TGTGCCAGCTTGCCCGGGGGAAGGGAGAACTATGGCTACACCTTC | CASLPGGRENYGYTF
NA | NA | TRBJ2-7 | TRBV2 | TGTGCCAGCAGTGAAGGGGTAGTGAGCGACGAGCAGTACTTC | CASSEGVVSDEQYF
NA | NA | TRBJ1-2 | TRBV27 | TGTGCCAGCAGTTTCGGCAGGGACTATGGCTACACCTTC | CASSFGRDYGYTF
NA | TRBD2 | TRBJ2-3 | TRBV9 | TGTGCCAGCACCCGACTTGGTGGCGGGGGGCCCCATGATACGCAGTATTTT | CASTRLGGGGPHDTQYF
NA | TRBD2 | TRBJ2-3 | TRBV27 | TGTGCCAGCAGTTTATGGCGGGGGGACACAGATACGCAGTATTTT | CASSLWRGDTDTQYF
NA | TRBD2 | TRBJ2-3 | TRBV11-2 | TGTGCCAGCAGCCATGAGGGACGGGGGGATGTAGATACGCAGTATTTT | CASSHEGRGDVDTQYF
NA | TRBD1 | TRBJ2-7 | TRBV4-2 | TGTGCCAGCAGCCAGTCAGGGGGTCCCGAGCAGTACTTC | CASSQSGGPEQYF
once | TRBD1 | TRBJ2-7 | TRBV18 | TGTGCCAGCTCACCACGGCAGGGGGCGATGTACGAGCAGTACTTC | CASSPRQGAMYEQYF
few | NA | TRBJ1-1 | TRBV16 | TGTGCCAGCAGCAGGACTTCGAACACTGAAGCTTTCTTT | CASSRTSNTEAFF
NA | NA | TRBJ2-1 | TRBV19 | TGTGCCAGTAGTATAGCGGGAGAGGATGAGCAGTTCTTC | CASSIAGEDEQFF
NA | NA | TRBJ2-2 | TRBV21-1 | TGTGCCGCTCCAAAGGCCAGGGGGGACACCGGGGAGCTGTTTTTT | CAAPKARGDTGELFF
NA | TRBD1 | TRBJ2-7 | TRBV10-2 | TGCGCCAGCAGACCGGGACAGGGCAGCGAGCAGTACTTC | CASRPGQGSEQYF
NA | TRBD1 | TRBJ2-5 | TRBV5-1 | TGCGCCAGCAGCTTGGATACAGGGGGCCGAGAGACCCAGTACTTC | CASSLDTGGRETQYF
NA | TRBD2 | TRBJ2-5 | TRBV11-1 | TGTGCCAGCAGCACGCTAGCTTCGGGGGGAGAGACCCAGTACTTC | CASSTLASGGETQYF
NA | NA | TRBJ2-3 | TRBV6-1 | TGTGCCAGCAGTGAAGCCCCGATCAGGGCAGATACGCAGTATTTT | CASSEAPIRADTQYF
NA | NA | TRBJ2-7 | TRBV5-1 | TGCGCCAGCAGCTTCCTTAGGGGTTGGAGGGTACGGGGCTACGAGCAGTACTTC | CASSFLRGWRVRGYEQYF
NA | TRBD1 | TRBJ2-2 | TRBV19 | TGTGCCAGTAGCCCACAGGGGACCGGGGAGCTGTTTTTT | CASSPQGTGELFF
NA | NA | TRBJ2-3 | TRBV5-1 | TGCGCCAGCAGCTCGCCGTTGGGGGGAGATACGCAGTATTTT | CASSSPLGGDTQYF
NA | NA | TRBJ2-1 | TRBV7-2 | TGTGCCAGCAGCCCAGACCCTAGCAGCGATGAGCAGTTCTTC | CASSPDPSSDEQFF
NA | NA | TRBJ2-4 | TRBV6-5 | TGTGCCAGCAGTTACTCGAGGAACCCTCCGAAAAACATTCAGTACTTC | CASSYSRNPPKNIQYF
NA | NA | TRBJ1-5 | TRBV2 | TGTGCCAGCGTAGGGGAGGTTGGGCAGCCCCAGCATTTT | CASVGEVGQPQHF
NA | TRBD1 | TRBJ2-1 | TRBV7-9 | TGTGCCAGCAGCACCTGGACAGGGGGCAATATAGATGAGCAGTTCTTC | CASSTWTGGNIDEQFF
NA | NA | TRBJ1-1 | TRBV27 | TGTGCCAGCAGTTCTATCGGGTTCACGACCTACACTGAAGCTTTCTTT | CASSSIGFTTYTEAFF
NA | TRBD2 | TRBJ2-5 | TRBV19 | TGTGCCAGTAGTATGGGGGGGAAAGAGACCCAGTACTTC | CASSMGGKETQYF
NA | TRBD2 | TRBJ2-3 | TRBV7-3 | TGTGCCAGCACCTCCAGCGGGGGAGATACGCAGTATTTT | CASTSSGGDTQYF
NA | TRBD1 | TRBJ1-6 | TRBV5-1 | TGCGCCAGCAGCGTCGGGGACAGGGGATCCTATAATTCACCCCTCCACTTT | CASSVGDRGSYNSPLHF
once | NA | TRBJ2-1 | TRBV6-2/TRBV6-3 | TGTGCCAGCAGCCACGCCCCCCGCCGCGATGAGCAGTTCTTC | CASSHAPRRDEQFF
NA | TRBD1 | TRBJ2-3 | TRBV27 | TGTGCCAGCAGCCGGGACAGTCGAATCACAGATACGCAGTATTTT | CASSRDSRITDTQYF
NA | TRBD1 | TRBJ2-4 | TRBV28 | TGTGCCAGCAGTGAGGGGGCGGCCAAAAACATTCAGTACTTC | CASSEGAAKNIQYF
NA | TRBD1 | TRBJ1-5 | TRBV29-1 | TGCAGCGTAAAACAGGGGGGAAGCGGCAATCAGCCCCAGCATTTT | CSVKQGGSGNQPQHF
NA | NA | TRBJ1-2 | TRBV24-1 | TGTGCCACCAGGGGTAAGGGGAACTATGGCTACACCTTC | CATRGKGNYGYTF
NA | TRBD1 | TRBJ2-3 | TRBV25-1 | TGTGCCAGCAGTGATTTCGGGACGACAGGGGCTGATACGCAGTATTTT | CASSDFGTTGADTQYF
NA | TRBD2 | TRBJ2-7 | TRBV11-2 | TGTGCCAGCAGCAGCGGGACTAGCGTCTCCGAGCAGTACTTC | CASSSGTSVSEQYF
NA | TRBD2 | TRBJ2-1 | TRBV13 | TGTGCCAGCAGCCCCCGTCTAGCGGGAGGGCCGGTTGAGCAGTTCTTC | CASSPRLAGGPVEQFF
NA | TRBD1 | TRBJ2-2 | TRBV2 | TGTGCCAGCTCTACCGGGACAGGGGCTACCGGGGAGCTGTTTTTT | CASSTGTGATGELFF
NA | TRBD1 | TRBJ2-3 | TRBV2 | TGTGCCAGCAGTGAATATTGGACAGGGGGGACGGATACGCAGTATTTT | CASSEYWTGGTDTQYF
once | NA | TRBJ1-1 | TRBV5-1 | TGCGCCAGCAGCTTGGATTGGGTGGGAGACACTGAAGCTTTCTTT | CASSLDWVGDTEAFF
NA | NA | TRBJ2-3 | TRBV30 | TGTGCCTGGAGTTTCGGGGCAGATACGCAGTATTTT | CAWSFGADTQYF
once | TRBD2 | TRBJ2-7 | TRBV7-8 | TGTGCCAGCAGCTTTTACTTAGCGGGAGGGCCGGGGGAGCAGTACTTC | CASSFYLAGGPGEQYF
NA | NA | TRBJ1-2 | TRBV19 | TGTGCCAGTAGTCCGCGACAGACCACTGGGTATGGCTACACCTTC | CASSPRQTTGYGYTF
NA | TRBD1 | TRBJ2-5 | TRBV5-4 | TGTGCCAGCAGCGAACTGACAGGGGGCTTGGAGACCCAGTACTTC | CASSELTGGLETQYF
NA | TRBD2 | TRBJ2-7 | TRBV4-2 | TGTGCCAGCAGCCCGGGACTAGCGGGAGGGACACCCTACGAGCAGTACTTC | CASSPGLAGGTPYEQYF
NA | TRBD1 | TRBJ1-1 | TRBV15 | TGTGCCACCAGCGGCGGCCGACAGGGAAGGACTGAAGCTTTCTTT | CATSGGRQGRTEAFF
NA | NA | TRBJ2-7 | TRBV6-5 | TGTGCCAGCATTCGCGAGGGGACACTGTACGAGCAGTACTTC | CASIREGTLYEQYF
NA | NA | TRBJ1-1 | TRBV12-3/TRBV12-4 | TGTGCCAGCCCTTTTGGCAGGGAAAGGGCTTTCTTT | CASPFGRERAFF
NA | TRBD2 | TRBJ2-4 | TRBV3-1/TRBV3-2 | TGTGCCAGCAGCCAAGATACTAGCGGGAGGGCCAAAAACATTCAGTACTTC | CASSQDTSGRAKNIQYF
NA | NA | TRBJ1-1 | TRBV7-9 | TGTGCCAGCAGCGCCGGACACAAAACGGGAGCTTTCTTT | CASSAGHKTGAFF